This T cell receptor beta chain was retrieved from a study of T-cell memory formation after mild COVID-19. Each CDR3 protein is one row after TCRdb ran MiXCR on the 5' RACE reads. The sample shows about 270,000 distinct CDR3 sequences, roughly 14% of them seen only once. Germline V CDR1 and CDR2: SGHTA, FQGTGA. V was pared by 3 bases and J by 5 bases, with 10 bases between. This CDR3 is built from 13 residues. This clonotype came up a few times. The V gene is TRBV7-3, the J gene TRBJ2-5; a possible D gene is TRBD2 (6 bases). The clonotype was recovered from an adult woman who had mild COVID-19 (a few samples of this study predate the infection). Cell type and time point are not known. Specimen: PBMCs or a T cell subset sorted from them (not recorded which). The CDR3 reads CASSFYGGETQYF. CDR3 nucleotide sequence: TGTGCCAGCAGCTTTTATGGAGGGGAGACCCAGTACTTC.